The 10 T cell receptor beta chains below were found in one sample sequenced in a study of multiple sclerosis patients with progressive multifocal leukoencephalopathy. Using immunoSEQ multiplex PCR, the repertoire was profiled, and TCRdb retains in-frame clones only, with some absent. The table has 30,000 or so clones, about 87% seen once; the top ten hold approximately 6%. The time point denotes: time of PML onset. This specimen was PBMCs, taken from a patient treated with natalizumab. Receptors were obtained from a woman in her thirties or forties with progressive multifocal leukoencephalopathy.

The rearrangement joins TRBV7-6 to TRBJ1-3; no clear D gene. CDR3 size: 16 residues. The germline CDR1 and CDR2 sequences are SGHVS and FNYEAQ. With 1 base removed from V and 2 bases from J, the gap between germline ends came to 12 bases. The CDR3 DNA follows: TGTGCCAGCAGCTTAGGATCCGGGAGCGCTGGAAACACCATATATTTT. This encodes CASSLGSGSAGNTIYF.

This chain connects TRBV7-2 to TRBJ2-3; 7 positions match TRBD2. Germline V lookup: CDR1 SGHTA, CDR2 FQGNSA. Trimming took 1 base from V and 4 from J; bases not matched to a gene: 8. The length of the CDR3 is 16 residues. The CDR3 here is CASSLVGGRAADTQYF. The CDR3 nucleotides read TGTGCCAGCAGCTTAGTAGGTGGGAGGGCCGCAGATACGCAGTATTTT.

This rearrangement joins TRBV19 to TRBJ2-3, with D possibly being TRBD1 (5 bases). CDR3 length equals 17 residues. Germline V lookup: CDR1 LNHDA, CDR2 SQIVND (reference sequence). V shed 8 bases and J shed 0 bases, with 21 bases lying between them. The CDR3 DNA reads TGTGCCAGTCAACCACTGGGGCAGCCATCTAGCACAGATACGCAGTATTTT. Translating gives CASQPLGQPSSTDTQYF.

This clone appeared a single time. The rearrangement links TRBV5-4 to TRBJ2-7; 7 bases align to TRBD2. Per the germline V gene, CDR1 is SGHNT and CDR2 is YYREEE (reference sequence). CDR3 size: 16 residues. J was trimmed by 5 bases and V by 0 bases; bases with no gene match: 11. The CDR3, as DNA: TGTGCCAGCAGCTTGGCGGCCACTGGCGGGGGTAACGAGCAGTACTTC. It encodes CASSLAATGGGNEQYF.

The chain links TRBV6-5 to TRBJ1-5; D call uncertain. The V and J ends lost 4 bases and 5 bases respectively, with 18 bases between them. Germline CDR1 and CDR2: MNHEY and SVGAGI. The CDR3 is made up of 16 amino acids. The CDR3 DNA is TGTGCCAGCAGTTCCCAGACCGGTCTTACCCATCAGCCCCAGCATTTT. Its protein product is CASSSQTGLTHQPQHF.

This clone was seen just once. The chain uses TRBV29-1 and TRBJ1-1; no clear D gene. The CDR3 has 13 amino acids. Germline V gene data show CDR1 as SQVTM and CDR2 as ANQGSEA. V lost 3 bases to trimming and J lost 3 bases, with 11 bases between them. CDR3 DNA: TGCAGCGTTGAGGCCCCGAATCACACTGAAGCTTTCTTT. Translation: CSVEAPNHTEAFF.

The V gene is TRBV2, the J gene TRBJ2-7; no definite D call. Germline V gene sequence: CDR1 SNHLY, CDR2 FYNNEI. The length of the CDR3 is 14 residues. V was shortened by 1 base and J by 0 bases, with 7 bases between the two germline ends. In nucleotides, the CDR3 is TGTGCCAGCAGTGAAGGGACGGGCTCCTACGAGCAGTACTTC. Its translation: CASSEGTGSYEQYF.

The CDR3 nucleotides are TGTGCCAGCAGTTTAAGAGGGGGGGCGGAAGCTTTCTTT. It is translated as CASSLRGGAEAFF. The chain joins TRBV27 to TRBJ1-1; perhaps TRBD1 as D (6 bases). Between the trimmed V and J ends, which lost 2 bases and 8 bases, there was a span of 12 bases. The CDR3 has 13 amino acids. In germline, CDR1 is MNHEY, CDR2 SMNVEV (reference sequence).

CDR3 in amino acids: CARSLRQSNEKLFF. DNA for the CDR3: TGTGCCAGAAGCTTGAGACAAAGTAATGAAAAACTGTTTTTT. This sequence joins TRBV5-3 and TRBJ1-4; D gene uncertain. TRBV5-3 is an ORF, and what it does is uncertain. Between the trimmed V and J ends, which lost 1 base and 4 bases, there was a span of 8 bases. This CDR3 contains 14 residues.

In its sample, this clone was seen once. The chain uses TRBV19 and TRBJ2-3, with D hard to call. Trimming removed 5 bases from V and 4 bases from J, with 10 bases in between. The CDR3 has 13 amino acids. Germline assignment: CDR1 LNHDA and CDR2 SQIVND (reference sequence). The CDR3 loop is CASSPNIPDTQYF. CDR3 DNA: TGTGCCAGTAGTCCGAATATCCCAGATACGCAGTATTTT.